Shown below are 30 T cell receptor beta chains from a single sample sequenced in a study of OX40 agonist ivuxolimab in advanced cancers. Repertoires were generated with immunoSEQ multiplex PCR, while TCRdb's copy carries only in-frame clones and drops some. The data hold under 85,000 clones, with roughly nine tenths observed a single time. Sequenced here: CD4+ or CD8+ T cells sorted from blood, sampled in a trial of the OX40 agonist ivuxolimab. These receptors were collected from an adult with an advanced solid tumor such as melanoma, head and neck, liver or kidney cancer.

J is TRBJ2-7 and V is TRBV6-1, with D perhaps TRBD1 (7 bases). There are 15 residues in the CDR3. Trimming took 7 bases from V and 4 from J, leaving 20 bases between them. Per the germline V gene, CDR1 is MNHNS and CDR2 is SASEGT. The CDR3 DNA follows: TGTGCCAGCACCCAACTGGGGGGACAGACATACGAGCAGTACTTC. It codes for CASTQLGGQTYEQYF.

The chain carries TRBV7-8 and TRBJ2-1, with D maybe TRBD2 (5 bases). V lost 4 bases, J lost 0 bases, and 13 bases lay in between. There are 16 residues in the CDR3. Germline V gene data show CDR1 as SGHVS and CDR2 as FQNEAQ. The DNA for the CDR3 is TGTGCCAGCAGCTCCCGCCCCGGGGTCTCCTACAATGAGCAGTTCTTC. Protein sequence: CASSSRPGVSYNEQFF.

The gene calls are TRBV7-3 and TRBJ2-2, with TRBD1 identical over 8 bases. The CDR3 runs to 17 residues. V lost 1 base to trimming and J lost 3 bases; unmatched junction nucleotides: 7. The germline V gene encodes CDR1 SGHTA and CDR2 FQGTGA. The CDR3 DNA reads TGTGCCAGCAGCTTAAGGTCCGGACAGGGCCACACCGGGGAGCTGTTTTTT. Translating it yields CASSLRSGQGHTGELFF.

The chain recombines TRBV19 with TRBJ1-1; TRBD1 is a possible D gene (5 bases). CDR3 length equals 14 residues. Germline lookup yields CDR1 LNHDA and CDR2 SQIVND (reference sequence). Deletions cut 1 base from V and 2 bases from J, with 8 bases between. The CDR3 DNA is TGTGCCAGTAGTATAGGGAGGGGCAACACTGAAGCTTTCTTT. Amino acids: CASSIGRGNTEAFF.

This chain joins TRBV5-1 and TRBJ2-3; TRBD2 matches at 9 bases. The V and J ends lost 3 bases and 5 bases, in that order; junction bases with no gene match: 10. The germline V gene has CDR1 SGHRS and CDR2 YFSETQ. This CDR3 has 16 amino acids. CDR3 amino acids: CASSWPGLALEDTQYF. CDR3 coding DNA: TGCGCCAGCAGCTGGCCCGGACTAGCGTTAGAAGATACGCAGTATTTT. The full variable domain, rest sourced from reference TRBV5-1 and TRBJ2-3, is KAGVTQTPRYLIKTRGQQVTLSCSPISGHRSVSWYQQTPGQGLQFLFEYFSETQRNKGNFPGRFSGRQFSNSRSEMNVSTLELGDSALYLCASSWPGLALEDTQYFGPGTRLTVL.

Regarding this clone: The junction and the germline gene differ at one end; a read error may be behind it. The CDR3 is CTSSFMPVGEKLFF. CDR3 in DNA: TGTACCAGCAGTTTCATGCCAGTCGGGGAAAAACTGTTTTTT. This chain uses TRBV6-5 with TRBJ1-4; D uncertain. Germline assignment: CDR1 MNHEY and CDR2 SVGAGI. This CDR3 is built from 14 residues.

The chain combines TRBV19 with TRBJ1-5; D is unresolved. The germline V gene encodes CDR1 LNHDA and CDR2 SQIVND (reference sequence). The CDR3 runs 14 residues. Trimming took 7 bases from V and 0 from J, leaving 10 bases between them. CDR3 nucleotide sequence: TGTGCCAGTACATCACAGAATAGCAATCAGCCCCAGCATTTT. Encoded protein: CASTSQNSNQPQHF.

The chain combines TRBV18 with TRBJ1-1, with a weak D call TRBD1 (6 bases). Germline values: CDR1 KGHSH, CDR2 LQKENI. The ends were cut back, 6 bases at V and 9 bases at J, with 14 bases in the middle. There are 12 residues in the CDR3. In DNA, the CDR3 is TGTGCCAGCTCGATCACAGGGTTACAAGCTTTCTTT. It yields the protein CASSITGLQAFF.

Worth noting for this clone: This sample also contains other DNA sequences that code for the same CDR3. The V and J genes are TRBV18 and TRBJ2-3; D gene uncertain. The V end was cut by 3 bases, the J end by 2 bases, with 6 bases between. The CDR3 runs to 13 residues. CDR1 is KGHSH, CDR2 LQKENI, per germline. The CDR3 DNA reads TGTGCCAGCTCACCCGGCTCCACAGATACGCAGTATTTT. Protein sequence: CASSPGSTDTQYF.

The rearrangement joins TRBV29-1 to TRBJ2-1, with 14 bases lining up with TRBD2. The ends lost 4 bases at V and 7 bases at J; junction bases unmatched: 9. The germline V gene encodes CDR1 SQVTM and CDR2 ANQGSEA. The CDR3 has 16 residues. CDR3 protein: CSVGGTSGRWGNEQFF. The CDR3, as DNA: TGCAGCGTTGGAGGGACTAGCGGGAGATGGGGAAATGAGCAGTTCTTC.

The V and J genes are TRBV2 and TRBJ2-2; D is undetermined. The germline V and J ends were trimmed by 6 bases and 3 bases, with 14 bases remaining between them. The CDR3 sequence is 15 residues long. The germline CDR1 and CDR2 sequences are SNHLY and FYNNEI. As DNA, the CDR3 is TGTGCCAGCAGGGTTGCCGGATTTGACACCGGGGAGCTGTTTTTT. Its translation is CASRVAGFDTGELFF.

This chain links TRBV9 with TRBJ1-2, with 10 bases that match TRBD1. V was clipped by 0 bases and J by 4 bases; unmatched bases: 3. Per germline, CDR1 SGDLS and CDR2 YYNGEE. The CDR3 has 15 amino acids. The CDR3 here is CASSVDGQGGYGYTF. The CDR3 nucleotides are TGTGCCAGCAGCGTAGATGGACAGGGGGGCTATGGCTACACCTTC.

This sequence joins TRBV6-5 and TRBJ2-7; perhaps TRBD1 as D (6 bases). With 0 bases removed from V and 2 bases from J, the gap between germline ends came to 14 bases. CDR3 length: 16 residues. CDR1 is MNHEY, CDR2 SVGAGI, per germline. The CDR3 loop reads CASSYSIIGGAYEQYF. In DNA form, the CDR3 reads TGTGCCAGCAGTTACTCGATTATTGGGGGCGCCTACGAGCAGTACTTC.

This chain uses TRBV5-1 with TRBJ2-5; 8 nucleotides agree with TRBD2. Germline V CDR1 and CDR2: SGHRS, YFSETQ. V dropped 0 bases and J dropped 2; count of bases not matched to a gene: 6. This CDR3 is built from 16 residues. CDR3 nucleotides: TGCGCCAGCAGCTTGGAGAGCGGGAGTCGACAAGAGACCCAGTACTTC. This gives the protein CASSLESGSRQETQYF. Drawing the rest from reference TRBV5-1 and TRBJ2-5, the complete variable domain is KAGVTQTPRYLIKTRGQQVTLSCSPISGHRSVSWYQQTPGQGLQFLFEYFSETQRNKGNFPGRFSGRQFSNSRSEMNVSTLELGDSALYLCASSLESGSRQETQYFGPGTRLLVL.

The chain links TRBV28 to TRBJ1-1, with D possibly being TRBD1 (5 bases). Germline V CDR1 and CDR2: MDHEN, SYDVKM. The CDR3 extends over 14 amino acids. V lost 6 bases, J lost 0 bases, and 11 bases lay in between. CDR3 in amino acids: CASRPGGVNTEAFF. CDR3 in DNA: TGTGCCAGCAGACCCGGGGGGGTGAACACTGAAGCTTTCTTT.

The chain recombines TRBV18 with TRBJ2-7; D call uncertain. Germline values: CDR1 KGHSH, CDR2 LQKENI. There are 11 residues in the CDR3. The V gene lost 5 bases and the J gene lost 6 bases, with 8 bases spanning the gap. The CDR3 nucleotides read TGTGCCAGCTCATCAGTGGGCGAGCAGTACTTC. It translates to CASSSVGEQYF.

The gene calls are TRBV9 and TRBJ2-2, with 7 positions matching TRBD1. Germline loops: CDR1 SGDLS, CDR2 YYNGEE. This CDR3 region has 15 residues. After removal of 4 bases from V and 7 bases from J, the junction contained 10 bases not matched to a gene. The CDR3 DNA reads TGTGCCAGCAGCCCACGACAGGGAATCGGCGGGGAGCTGTTTTTT. Its protein is CASSPRQGIGGELFF.

V gene TRBV19 combines with J gene TRBJ1-1; 8 positions agree with TRBD1. V was clipped by 9 bases and J by 1 base; unmatched bases: 13. Germline assignment: CDR1 LNHDA and CDR2 SQIVND (reference sequence). CDR3 size: 16 residues. CDR3 nucleotides: TGTGCCAGCTCTATGGGACAGGCGCTTTCGAACACTGAAGCTTTCTTT. It encodes CASSMGQALSNTEAFF.

V is TRBV18 and J is TRBJ1-1; D possibly corresponds to TRBD1 (6 bases). The CDR3 has 13 residues. The V end lost 6 bases, the J end lost 5 bases, and 13 bases lay between the germline ends. Per the germline V gene, CDR1 is KGHSH and CDR2 is LQKENI. The CDR3 protein is CASSADRGTEAFF. CDR3 coding DNA: TGTGCCAGCTCTGCGGACAGAGGGACTGAAGCTTTCTTT.

The chain carries TRBV11-2 and TRBJ1-6; D is ambiguous. Trimming left V 5 bases short and J 7 bases short, with 24 bases between. Germline CDR1 and CDR2: SGHAT and FQNNGV. The CDR3 sequence is 18 residues long. The CDR3 protein is CASSQPPGRTPHNSPLHF. The CDR3 DNA reads as TGTGCCAGCAGCCAACCCCCGGGCCGGACTCCTCACAATTCACCCCTCCACTTT.

This clone was detected once. This rearrangement joins TRBV5-1 to TRBJ2-7; TRBD2 is a possible D gene (7 bases). Germline CDR1 is SGHRS and CDR2 is YFSETQ. V was trimmed by 4 bases and J by 0 bases, leaving 17 bases between them. The length of the CDR3 is 16 residues. The CDR3 reads CASSLAGEGGSYEQYF. CDR3 bases: TGCGCCAGCAGCCTCGCAGGGGAGGGGGGCTCCTACGAGCAGTACTTC.

The chain combines TRBV7-9 with TRBJ2-1; TRBD2 matches 13 bases. This CDR3 is built from 17 residues. CDR1 SEHNR and CDR2 FQNEAQ come from the germline V gene (reference sequence). V lost 5 bases and J lost 2; bases outside the gene matches: 6. CDR3 bases: TGTGCCAGCAGCCGGACTAGCGGGAGCGTGGCCTACAATGAGCAGTTCTTC. Residues: CASSRTSGSVAYNEQFF.

The chain joins TRBV2 to TRBJ2-3; 10 bases fit TRBD2. Germline trimming cut 2 bases from V and 6 bases from J; bases unmatched to any gene: 5. CDR1 and CDR2 from the germline V gene are SNHLY and FYNNEI. The CDR3 is made up of 15 amino acids. CDR3 residues: CASSELGAGGDTQYF. DNA for the CDR3: TGTGCCAGCAGTGAATTGGGAGCGGGAGGGGATACGCAGTATTTT.

The chain has TRBV6-4 and TRBJ1-3; D ambiguous. Trimming took off 9 bases at V and 3 bases at J, with 12 bases between the two ends. The CDR3 spans 13 residues. Germline-derived CDR1 and CDR2 are MRHNA and SNTAGT. The CDR3 region has the DNA TGTGCCAGGACCAAGGACTTTGGAAACACCATATATTTT. As protein: CARTKDFGNTIYF.

The chain links TRBV19 to TRBJ1-1, with D possibly matching TRBD1 (5 bases). Germline V gene sequence: CDR1 LNHDA, CDR2 SQIVND (reference sequence). Trimming took 1 base from V and 3 from J, leaving 6 bases between them. The CDR3 length is 13 residues. CDR3 amino acids: CASSIARDTEAFF. The CDR3 nucleotides are TGTGCCAGTAGTATAGCCAGGGACACTGAAGCTTTCTTT.

The chain carries TRBV6-1 and TRBJ2-7; 7 bases align to TRBD1. V trimming: 6 bases; J trimming: 2 bases; junction bases outside the gene matches: 4. This CDR3 region has 13 residues. Germline CDR1 MNHNS, CDR2 SASEGT. For the CDR3, the DNA is TGTGCCAGCAGGGCACAGGGGCCCTACGAGCAGTACTTC. Residues: CASRAQGPYEQYF.

The chain joins TRBV27 to TRBJ1-2, with D unclear. The length of the CDR3 is 11 residues. Between the trimmed V and J ends, which lost 3 bases and 12 bases, there was a span of 11 bases. Germline V gives CDR1 MNHEY, CDR2 SMNVEV (reference sequence). The CDR3 region is CASSFVRPDTF. CDR3 nucleotide sequence: TGTGCCAGCAGTTTTGTGCGGCCCGACACCTTC.

The chain links TRBV10-1 to TRBJ1-1, with D unresolved. The ends were cut back, 7 bases at V and 7 bases at J, with 19 bases in the middle. This CDR3 region has 14 residues. CDR1 is WNHNN, CDR2 SYGVQD, per germline (reference sequence). Here the CDR3 reads CASNETGESIEAFF. In nucleotides, the CDR3 is TGCGCCAGCAATGAAACGGGCGAGAGTATTGAAGCTTTCTTT.

The chain uses TRBV27 and TRBJ2-1; no definite D call. V was cut by 5 bases and J by 5 bases, with 13 bases left in between. The CDR3 runs 14 residues. Germline loops: CDR1 MNHEY, CDR2 SMNVEV (reference sequence). The CDR3 sequence is CASSPSERHNEQFF. The DNA of the CDR3 is TGTGCCAGCAGTCCATCAGAACGACACAATGAGCAGTTCTTC.

This chain uses TRBV5-1 with TRBJ1-2; possible D gene TRBD1, 5 bases. Between the trimmed V and J ends, which lost 0 bases and 7 bases, there was a span of 13 bases. This CDR3 comprises 14 residues. Germline CDR1 reads SGHRS; CDR2 reads YFSETQ. The CDR3 coding sequence is TGCGCCAGCAGCTTGGCTAGCCAGGGCGGTGGCTACACCTTC. Translated: CASSLASQGGGYTF.